The clone carrying this TCR beta chain was counted many times. Its antigen remains unidentified. TCR cDNA libraries came from RNA via a modified published protocol. TCRdb reanalysed the 5' RACE reads using MiXCR and keeps one entry per CDR3 protein. The table has about 370,000 distinct CDR3 sequences, about 28% seen once; the top ten hold around 5.6%. This sample was taken from a study of identical twins' blood T cells. Findings and caveats of the study: Twins shared more top CDR3 clonotypes than unrelated donors did.

The CDR3 spans 15 residues. V lost 4 bases to trimming and J lost 6 bases; unmatched junction nucleotides: 7. Per the germline V gene, CDR1 is SGHAT and CDR2 is FQNNGV. This TCR derives from a woman between 18 and 55 years old in good health. V is TRBV11-2 and J is TRBJ2-3; TRBD2 matches 10 bases. Sequenced material: PBMCs. The DNA for the CDR3 is TGTGCCAGCAGCTCCCTAGCGGGAGCATGGGATACGCAGTATTTT. Protein product: CASSSLAGAWDTQYF.